Reported below is one TCR beta chain. Its antigen is not identified. Next came a second PCR, run for roughly 6 to 11 cycles, which used a sample-barcoded 5' primer along with a J-beta primer mix. From each sample, at least 2.5 million paired-end reads containing CDR3 were obtained. TCRdb independently ran MiXCR on the 5' RACE reads; one entry per CDR3 protein. In the table there are about 1.5 million distinct CDR3 sequences, approximately 42% of which are singletons. This specimen belongs to a study of blood T cells in healthy people across ages. CDR1 MNHEY and CDR2 SVGAGI come from the germline V gene. CDR3 size: 15 residues. The V end lost 0 bases, the J end lost 4 bases, and 10 bases lay between the germline ends. Each sample had at least 6.5 million PBMCs isolated. General observations from the study: TCR beta diversity per million T cells fell roughly linearly with age. It was the long-lived donors that had more naive CD4+ cells and higher diversity than aged donors.

This TCR was recovered from a woman younger than 35 in good health. Input material: blood. V is TRBV6-5 and J is TRBJ2-1; no clear D. The CDR3 loop is CASSYSPSLYNEQFF. The CDR3 coding sequence is TGTGCCAGCAGTTACTCGCCTAGTCTGTACAATGAGCAGTTCTTC.